This T cell receptor beta chain was profiled in a study of T cells after yellow fever vaccination. TCRdb fed the 5' RACE reads into MiXCR, producing one record per CDR3 protein. The sample contains 300,000 or so distinct CDR3 sequences, approximately 10% of which appear only once. The trim removed 4 bases at V and 13 bases at J, leaving 7 bases unmatched. The CDR3 loop spans 13 amino acids. Germline V gene data show CDR1 as SGHDN and CDR2 as FVKESK. The TCR originated in a man between 18 and 35 years old who received the YFV17D yellow fever vaccine. Sequenced here: CD4+ T cells sorted from PBMCs, sampled 5 days after the yellow fever booster vaccination. The rearrangement joins TRBV14 to TRBJ1-6; 7 nucleotides match TRBD1. CDR3 in DNA: TGTGCCAGCAGCCCAAGGACAGGTTCTCCCCTCCACTTT. It encodes CASSPRTGSPLHF.